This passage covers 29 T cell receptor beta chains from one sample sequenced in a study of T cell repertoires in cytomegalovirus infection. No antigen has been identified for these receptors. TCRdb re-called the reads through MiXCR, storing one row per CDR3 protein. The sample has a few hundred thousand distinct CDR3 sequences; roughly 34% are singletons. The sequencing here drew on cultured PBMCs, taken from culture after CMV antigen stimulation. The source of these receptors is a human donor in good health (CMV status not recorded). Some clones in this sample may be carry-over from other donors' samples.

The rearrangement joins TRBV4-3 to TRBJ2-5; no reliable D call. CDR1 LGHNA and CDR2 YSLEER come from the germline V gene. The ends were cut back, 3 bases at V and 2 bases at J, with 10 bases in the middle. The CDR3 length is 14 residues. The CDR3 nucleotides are TGCGCCAGCAGCCAGACTTTTCCTCAAGAGACCCAGTACTTC. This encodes CASSQTFPQETQYF.

The CDR3 sequence is CASRTGTIAFF. CDR3 nucleotide sequence: TGTGCCAGCAGAACTGGGACAATAGCTTTCTTT. This chain connects TRBV6-8 to TRBJ1-1; D is possibly TRBD1 (6 bases). V shed 6 bases and J shed 10 bases, with 12 bases lying between them. CDR1 MNHGY and CDR2 SAAAGT come from the germline V gene. This CDR3 is built from 11 residues.

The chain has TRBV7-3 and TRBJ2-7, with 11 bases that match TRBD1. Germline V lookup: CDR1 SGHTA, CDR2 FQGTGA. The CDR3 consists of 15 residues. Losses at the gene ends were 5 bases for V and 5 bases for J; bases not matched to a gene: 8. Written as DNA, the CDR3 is TGTGCCAGCAGCCCAACCGGGACAGGGGGGGACGAGCAGTACTTC. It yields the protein CASSPTGTGGDEQYF.

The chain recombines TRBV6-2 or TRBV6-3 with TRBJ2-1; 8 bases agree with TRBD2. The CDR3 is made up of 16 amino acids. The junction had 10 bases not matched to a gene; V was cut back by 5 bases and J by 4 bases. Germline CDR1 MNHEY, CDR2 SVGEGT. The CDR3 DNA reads TGTGCCAGCAGTAAATTAAGCGGGAGTCGGTACAATGAGCAGTTCTTC. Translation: CASSKLSGSRYNEQFF.

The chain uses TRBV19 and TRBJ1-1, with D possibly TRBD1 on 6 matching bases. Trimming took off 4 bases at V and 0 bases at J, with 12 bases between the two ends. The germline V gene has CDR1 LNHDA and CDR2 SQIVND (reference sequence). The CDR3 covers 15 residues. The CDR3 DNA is TGTGCCAGTAGTAGGCGGGGACACCTGAACACTGAAGCTTTCTTT. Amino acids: CASSRRGHLNTEAFF.

CDR3 DNA sequence: TGCGCCAGCAGCCACAACCAGAACGAGCAGTACTTC. It codes for CASSHNQNEQYF. The chain is built from TRBV4-1 and TRBJ2-7; no firm D call. Trimming removed 3 bases at V and 5 bases at J, with 8 bases between. CDR3 length equals 12 residues. CDR1 is MGHRA, CDR2 YSYEKL, per germline.

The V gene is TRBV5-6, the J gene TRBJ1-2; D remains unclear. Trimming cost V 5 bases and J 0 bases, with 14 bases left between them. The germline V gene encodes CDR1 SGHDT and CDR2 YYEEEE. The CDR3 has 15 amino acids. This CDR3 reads CASRPKSDANYGYTF. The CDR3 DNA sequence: TGTGCCAGCAGACCCAAGTCGGATGCTAACTATGGCTACACCTTC.

CDR3 residues: CASSSLAGAGYTQYF. The CDR3 DNA reads as TGTGCCAGCAGCTCTCTAGCGGGAGCGGGATATACGCAGTATTTT. The chain has TRBV11-2 and TRBJ2-3; TRBD2 agrees at 10 bases. The trim removed 4 bases at V and 7 bases at J, leaving 8 bases unmatched. CDR1 and CDR2 (germline): SGHAT, FQNNGV. The CDR3 is 15 amino acids.

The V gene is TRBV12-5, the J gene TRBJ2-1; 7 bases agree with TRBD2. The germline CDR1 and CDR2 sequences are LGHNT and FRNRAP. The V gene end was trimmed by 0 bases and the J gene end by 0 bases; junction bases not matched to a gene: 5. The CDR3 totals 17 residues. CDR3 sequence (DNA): TGTGCTAGTGGTTTGGTCTGGGGGGGAAGCTCCTACAATGAGCAGTTCTTC. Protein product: CASGLVWGGSSYNEQFF.

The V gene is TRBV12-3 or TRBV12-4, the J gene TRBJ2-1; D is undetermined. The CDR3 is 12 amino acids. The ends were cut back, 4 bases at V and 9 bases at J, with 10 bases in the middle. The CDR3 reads CASSSTPGEQFF. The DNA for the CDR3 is TGTGCCAGCAGTTCGACTCCGGGTGAGCAGTTCTTC.

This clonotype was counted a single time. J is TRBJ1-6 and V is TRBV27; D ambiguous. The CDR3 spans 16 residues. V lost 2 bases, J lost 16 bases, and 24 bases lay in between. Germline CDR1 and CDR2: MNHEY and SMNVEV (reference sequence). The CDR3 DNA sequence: TGTGCCAGCAGTTTAGCGCCTGGGTCAAGATTCACCCCTCTCCACTTT. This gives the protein CASSLAPGSRFTPLHF.

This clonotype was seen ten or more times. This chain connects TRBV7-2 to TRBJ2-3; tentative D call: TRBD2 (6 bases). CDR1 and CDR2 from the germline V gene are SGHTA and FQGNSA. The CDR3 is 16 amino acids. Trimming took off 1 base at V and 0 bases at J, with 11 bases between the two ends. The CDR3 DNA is TGTGCCAGCAGCTTAGGTGTGGGAGGAAGCACAGATACGCAGTATTTT. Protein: CASSLGVGGSTDTQYF.

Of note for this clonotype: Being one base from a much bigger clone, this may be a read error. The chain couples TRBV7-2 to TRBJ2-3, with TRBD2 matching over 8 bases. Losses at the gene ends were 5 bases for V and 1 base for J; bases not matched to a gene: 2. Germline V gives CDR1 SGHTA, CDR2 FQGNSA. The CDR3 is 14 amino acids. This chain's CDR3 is CASSMTSGTDTQYF. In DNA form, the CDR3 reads TGTGCCAGCAGCATGACTAGCGGCACAGATACGCAGTATTTT.

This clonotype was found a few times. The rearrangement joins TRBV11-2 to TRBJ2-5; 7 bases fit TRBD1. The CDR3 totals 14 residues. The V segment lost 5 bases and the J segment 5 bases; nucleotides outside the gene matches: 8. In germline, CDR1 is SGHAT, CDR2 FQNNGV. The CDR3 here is CASSTTGYWETQYF. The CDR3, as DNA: TGTGCCAGCAGCACGACAGGGTATTGGGAGACCCAGTACTTC.

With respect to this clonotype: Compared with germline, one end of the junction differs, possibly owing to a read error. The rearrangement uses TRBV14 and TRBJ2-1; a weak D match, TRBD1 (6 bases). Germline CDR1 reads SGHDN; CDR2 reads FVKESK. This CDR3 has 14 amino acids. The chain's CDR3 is CASSQFQGYSEQFF. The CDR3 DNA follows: TGTGCCAGCAGCCAATTTCAGGGGTACAGTGAGCAGTTCTTC. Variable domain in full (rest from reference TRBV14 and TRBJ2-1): EAGVTQFPSHSVIEKGQTVTLRCDPISGHDNLYWYRRVMGKEIKFLLHFVKESKQDESGMPNNRFLAERTGGTYSTLKVQPAELEDSGVYFCASSQFQGYSEQFFGPGTRLTVL.

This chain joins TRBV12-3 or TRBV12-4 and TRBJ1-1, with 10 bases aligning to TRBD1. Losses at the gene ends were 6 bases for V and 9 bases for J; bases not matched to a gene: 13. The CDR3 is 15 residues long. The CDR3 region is CASRRGLGQGRKAFF. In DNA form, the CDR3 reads TGTGCCAGCAGGAGGGGTCTGGGACAGGGGCGAAAAGCTTTCTTT.

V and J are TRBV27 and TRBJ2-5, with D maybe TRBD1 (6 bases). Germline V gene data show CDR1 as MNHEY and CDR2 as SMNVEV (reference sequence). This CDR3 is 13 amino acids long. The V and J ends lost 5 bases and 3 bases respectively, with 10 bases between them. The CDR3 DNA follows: TGTGCCAGCAGTGCCTGGGACAAAGAGACCCAGTACTTC. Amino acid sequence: CASSAWDKETQYF.

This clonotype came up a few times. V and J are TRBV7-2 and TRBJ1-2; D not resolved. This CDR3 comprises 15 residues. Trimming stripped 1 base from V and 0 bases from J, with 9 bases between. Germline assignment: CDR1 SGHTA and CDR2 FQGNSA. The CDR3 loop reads CASSLGGIPNYGYTF. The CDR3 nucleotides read TGTGCCAGCAGCTTAGGGGGAATTCCTAACTATGGCTACACCTTC.

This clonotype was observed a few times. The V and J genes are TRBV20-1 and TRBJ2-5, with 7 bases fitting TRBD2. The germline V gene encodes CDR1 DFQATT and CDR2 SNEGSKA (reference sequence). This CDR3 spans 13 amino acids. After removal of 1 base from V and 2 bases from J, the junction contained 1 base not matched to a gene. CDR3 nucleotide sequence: TGCAGTGCTAGAGCTAGCGGACAAGAGACCCAGTACTTC. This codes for CSARASGQETQYF.

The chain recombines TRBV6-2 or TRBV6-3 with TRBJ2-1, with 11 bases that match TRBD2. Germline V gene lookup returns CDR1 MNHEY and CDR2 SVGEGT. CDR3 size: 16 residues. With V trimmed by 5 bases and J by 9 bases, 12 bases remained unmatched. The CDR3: CASSPRGSGRAGEQFF. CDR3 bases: TGTGCCAGCAGTCCCAGGGGTAGCGGGAGGGCCGGTGAGCAGTTCTTC.

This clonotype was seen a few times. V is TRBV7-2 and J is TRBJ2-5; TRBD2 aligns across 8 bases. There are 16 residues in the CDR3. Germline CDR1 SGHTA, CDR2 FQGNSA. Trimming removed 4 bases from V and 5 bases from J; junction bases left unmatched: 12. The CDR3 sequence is CASSYAPPGGSETQYF. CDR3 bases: TGTGCCAGCAGCTATGCCCCTCCGGGAGGGAGTGAGACCCAGTACTTC.

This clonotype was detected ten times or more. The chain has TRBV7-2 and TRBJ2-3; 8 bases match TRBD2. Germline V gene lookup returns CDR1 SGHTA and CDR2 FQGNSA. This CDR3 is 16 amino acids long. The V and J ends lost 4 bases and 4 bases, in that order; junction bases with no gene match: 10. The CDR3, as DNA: TGTGCCAGCAGCTCCGGCGCTAGCGGGCTAGCAGATACGCAGTATTTT. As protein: CASSSGASGLADTQYF.

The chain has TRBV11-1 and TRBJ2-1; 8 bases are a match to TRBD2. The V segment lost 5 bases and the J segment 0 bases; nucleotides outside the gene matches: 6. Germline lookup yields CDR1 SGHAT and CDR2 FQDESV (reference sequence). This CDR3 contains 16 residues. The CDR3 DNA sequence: TGTGCCAGCAGCCCTCAGCGGGGGAGCTCCTACAATGAGCAGTTCTTC. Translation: CASSPQRGSSYNEQFF.

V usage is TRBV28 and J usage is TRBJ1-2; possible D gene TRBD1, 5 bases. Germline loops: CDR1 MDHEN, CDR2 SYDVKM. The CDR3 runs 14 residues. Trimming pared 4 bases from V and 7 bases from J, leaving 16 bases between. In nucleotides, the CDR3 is TGTGCCAGCAGTTCGGGGGGGGTATGGCGTGGCTACACCTTC. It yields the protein CASSSGGVWRGYTF.

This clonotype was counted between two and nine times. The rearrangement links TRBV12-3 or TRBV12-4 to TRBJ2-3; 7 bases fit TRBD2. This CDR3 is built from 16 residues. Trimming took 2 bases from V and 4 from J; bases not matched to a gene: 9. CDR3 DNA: TGTGCCAGCAGTTTATCGCTAGCGGCGAGGGCAGATACGCAGTATTTT. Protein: CASSLSLAARADTQYF.

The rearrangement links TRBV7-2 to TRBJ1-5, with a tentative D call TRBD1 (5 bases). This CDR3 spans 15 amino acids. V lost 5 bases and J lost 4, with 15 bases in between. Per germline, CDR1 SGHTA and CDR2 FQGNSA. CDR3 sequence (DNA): TGTGCCAGCAGCGGCCGGGACGGGGGGAATCAGCCCCAGCATTTT. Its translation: CASSGRDGGNQPQHF.

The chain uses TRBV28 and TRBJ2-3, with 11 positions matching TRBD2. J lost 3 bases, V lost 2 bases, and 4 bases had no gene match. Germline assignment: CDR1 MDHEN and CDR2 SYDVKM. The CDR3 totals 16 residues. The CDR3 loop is CASSLPWTSGTDTQYF. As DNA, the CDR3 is TGTGCCAGCAGTTTACCTTGGACTAGCGGGACAGATACGCAGTATTTT.

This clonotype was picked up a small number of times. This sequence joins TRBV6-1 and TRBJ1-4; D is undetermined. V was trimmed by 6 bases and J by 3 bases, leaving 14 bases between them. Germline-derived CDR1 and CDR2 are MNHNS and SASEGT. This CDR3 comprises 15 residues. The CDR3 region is CASSANWRANEKLFF. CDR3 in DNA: TGTGCCAGCAGCGCGAATTGGAGGGCTAATGAAAAACTGTTTTTT.

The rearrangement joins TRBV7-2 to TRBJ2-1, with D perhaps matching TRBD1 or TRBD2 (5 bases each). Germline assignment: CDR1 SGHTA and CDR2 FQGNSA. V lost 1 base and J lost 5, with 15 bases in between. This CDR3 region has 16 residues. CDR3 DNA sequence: TGTGCCAGCAGCTTAGTCCCCGGTGAGGGACACAATGAGCAGTTCTTC. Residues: CASSLVPGEGHNEQFF.